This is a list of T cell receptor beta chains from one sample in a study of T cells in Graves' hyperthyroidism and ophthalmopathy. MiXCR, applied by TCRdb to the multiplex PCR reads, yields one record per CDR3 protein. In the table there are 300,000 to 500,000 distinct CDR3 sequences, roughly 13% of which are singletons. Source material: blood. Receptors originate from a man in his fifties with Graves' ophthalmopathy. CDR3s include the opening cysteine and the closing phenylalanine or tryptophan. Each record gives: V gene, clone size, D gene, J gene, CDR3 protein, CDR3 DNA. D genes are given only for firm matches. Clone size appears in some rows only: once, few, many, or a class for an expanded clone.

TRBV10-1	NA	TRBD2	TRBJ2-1	CASSEWEGNEQFF	TGCGCCAGCAGTGAGTGGGAGGGTAATGAGCAGTTCTTC
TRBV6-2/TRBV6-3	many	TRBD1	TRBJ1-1	CASGQGMNTEAFF	TGTGCCAGCGGACAGGGCATGAACACTGAAGCTTTCTTT
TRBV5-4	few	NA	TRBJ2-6	CASSPRLLSSSGANVLTF	TGTGCCAGCAGCCCCCGCCTACTTTCGAGCTCTGGGGCCAACGTCCTGACTTTC
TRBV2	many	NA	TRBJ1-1	CASSSLGVDTEAFF	TGTGCCAGCAGTTCGCTAGGGGTAGACACTGAAGCTTTCTTT
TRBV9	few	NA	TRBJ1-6	CASSVQELSSPLHF	TGTGCCAGCAGCGTCCAGGAACTGAGTTCACCCCTCCACTTT
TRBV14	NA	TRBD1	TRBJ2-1	CASSHQTGTGIRDEQFF	TGTGCCAGCAGCCATCAAACCGGGACAGGGATTAGGGATGAGCAGTTCTTC
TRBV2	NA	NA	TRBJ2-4	CASKAKNIQYF	TGTGCCAGCAAGGCCAAAAACATTCAGTACTTC
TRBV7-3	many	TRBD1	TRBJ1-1	CASSHGTENTEAFF	TGTGCCAGCAGCCACGGGACAGAGAACACTGAAGCTTTCTTT
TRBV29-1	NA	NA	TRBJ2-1	CSVDLESGEQFF	TGCAGCGTTGATTTGGAGTCCGGCGAGCAGTTCTTC
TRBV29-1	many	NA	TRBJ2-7	CSVEEGGGGSSYEQYF	TGCAGCGTTGAAGAAGGGGGAGGCGGGAGCTCCTACGAGCAGTACTTC
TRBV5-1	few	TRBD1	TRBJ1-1	CASSPTGTGPLGTEAFF	TGCGCCAGCAGCCCGACCGGGACAGGGCCCTTGGGAACTGAAGCTTTCTTT
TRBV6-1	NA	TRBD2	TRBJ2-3	CASSGLAGVQDTQYF	TGTGCCAGCAGTGGCCTAGCGGGAGTGCAAGATACGCAGTATTTT
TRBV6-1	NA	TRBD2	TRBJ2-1	CASRQRTSGYNEQFF	TGTGCCAGCAGGCAAAGGACTAGCGGCTACAATGAGCAGTTCTTC
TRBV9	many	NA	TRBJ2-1	CASSVVSEGEQFF	TGTGCCAGCAGCGTAGTATCTGAAGGCGAGCAGTTCTTC
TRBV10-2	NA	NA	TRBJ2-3	CASSDPGSRSTDTQYF	TGCGCCAGCAGTGATCCGGGGAGTCGGAGCACAGATACGCAGTATTTT
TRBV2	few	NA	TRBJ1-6	CASTPLPVGNSPLHF	TGTGCCAGCACCCCACTCCCAGTGGGTAATTCACCCCTCCACTTT
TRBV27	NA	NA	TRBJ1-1	CASRYRPANTEAFF	TGTGCCAGCAGATACAGGCCCGCGAACACTGAAGCTTTCTTT
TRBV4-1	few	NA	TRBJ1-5	CASSQGEEAQPQHF	TGCGCCAGCAGCCAAGGCGAGGAGGCTCAGCCCCAGCATTTT
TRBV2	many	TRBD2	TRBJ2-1	CASNLLAGGPGDEQFF	TGTGCCAGCAATCTCCTAGCGGGAGGGCCAGGCGATGAGCAGTTCTTC
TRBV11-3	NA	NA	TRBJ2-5	CASSLEGLAQETQYF	TGTGCCAGCAGCTTAGAAGGTCTAGCTCAAGAGACCCAGTACTTC
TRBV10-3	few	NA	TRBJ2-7	CAIRSRERSYEQYF	TGTGCCATCAGGTCCCGGGAACGTTCCTACGAGCAGTACTTC
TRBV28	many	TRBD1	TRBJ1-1	CASSPSGTGGRTEAFF	TGTGCCAGCAGCCCTTCCGGGACAGGGGGCCGGACTGAAGCTTTCTTT
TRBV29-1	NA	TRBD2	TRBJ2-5	CSVEDNSPGLAMSQYF	TGCAGCGTTGAAGATAACAGTCCGGGACTAGCCATGTCCCAGTACTTC
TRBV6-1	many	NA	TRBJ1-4	CASIPARGTREKLFF	TGTGCCAGCATCCCCGCAAGAGGGACGAGGGAAAAACTGTTTTTT
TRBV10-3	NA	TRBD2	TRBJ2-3	CATKGLAGEQDTQYF	TGTGCCACGAAGGGACTAGCGGGAGAGCAAGATACGCAGTATTTT
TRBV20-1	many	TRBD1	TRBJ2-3	CSAEDRDRGFTDTQYF	TGCAGTGCTGAAGACCGGGACAGGGGTTTTACAGATACGCAGTATTTT
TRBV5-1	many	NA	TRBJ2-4	CASSLGDESKNIQYF	TGCGCCAGCAGCTTAGGGGATGAGTCCAAAAACATTCAGTACTTC
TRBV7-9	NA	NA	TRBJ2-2	CASSGISRPNTGELFF	TGTGCCAGCAGCGGGATAAGCCGCCCGAACACCGGGGAGCTGTTTTTT
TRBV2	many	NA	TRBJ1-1	CASSPKGGMNTEAFF	TGTGCCAGCAGCCCAAAGGGGGGCATGAACACTGAAGCTTTCTTT
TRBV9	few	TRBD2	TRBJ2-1	CASSVGYSGTPRPYNEQFF	TGTGCCAGCAGCGTAGGGTATAGCGGGACACCCCGTCCCTACAATGAGCAGTTCTTC
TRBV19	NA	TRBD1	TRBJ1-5	CASNNRGVNQPQHF	TGTGCCAGTAACAACAGGGGAGTCAATCAGCCCCAGCATTTT
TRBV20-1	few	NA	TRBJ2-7	CSASQPSYEQYF	TGCAGTGCAAGCCAGCCCTCCTACGAGCAGTACTTC
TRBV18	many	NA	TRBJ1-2	CASSPPTANYGYTF	TGTGCCAGCTCACCACCGACAGCCAACTATGGCTACACCTTC
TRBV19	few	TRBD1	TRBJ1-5	CASSMFRDRDQPQHF	TGTGCCAGTAGTATGTTCAGGGACAGGGACCAGCCCCAGCATTTT
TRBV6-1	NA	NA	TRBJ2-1	CASSFLQDFRRNEQFF	TGTGCCAGCAGTTTTTTACAGGATTTCAGAAGAAATGAGCAGTTCTTC
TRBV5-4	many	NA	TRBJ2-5	CASSRKSGMETQYF	TGTGCCAGCAGCCGGAAGTCGGGGATGGAGACCCAGTACTTC
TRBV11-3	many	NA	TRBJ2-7	CASSLEEGYEQYF	TGTGCCAGCAGCTTAGAGGAGGGCTACGAGCAGTACTTC
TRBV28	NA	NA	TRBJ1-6	CASSFRAGANNSPLHF	TGTGCCAGCAGTTTTAGGGCAGGGGCTAATAATTCACCCCTCCACTTT
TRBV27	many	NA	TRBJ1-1	CASSFKGGSTEAFF	TGTGCCAGCAGTTTCAAGGGCGGGAGCACTGAAGCTTTCTTT
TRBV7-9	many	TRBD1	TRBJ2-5	CASSWDRAETQYF	TGTGCCAGCAGCTGGGACAGGGCTGAGACCCAGTACTTC
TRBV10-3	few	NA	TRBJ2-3	CAISEDSFTQYF	TGTGCCATCAGTGAGGATAGTTTTACGCAGTATTTT
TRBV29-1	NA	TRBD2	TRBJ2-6	CSVTERGGNSGANVLTF	TGCAGCGTTACAGAACGGGGAGGGAACTCTGGGGCCAACGTCCTGACTTTC
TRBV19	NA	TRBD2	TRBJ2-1	CASSPSVTSGLNEQFF	TGTGCCAGTAGTCCAAGTGTCACTAGCGGGCTCAATGAGCAGTTCTTC
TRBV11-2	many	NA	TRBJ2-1	CASSLQPNEQFF	TGTGCCAGCAGCTTACAACCCAATGAGCAGTTCTTC
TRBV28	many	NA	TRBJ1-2	CASSPDSINYGYTF	TGTGCCAGCAGTCCGGACAGCATAAACTATGGCTACACCTTC